The 10 T cell receptor beta chains given below trace back to one sample, sequenced in a study of cytomegalovirus exposure and HLA in healthy donors. Primers for the PCR totalled 60 Vbeta and 13 Jbeta. Generated by immunoSEQ multiplex PCR, the TCRdb table keeps only in-frame clones and is missing some. The table shows some 120,000 clones, with 79% occurring only once. The source material was PBMCs. Receptors originate from a man younger than 40 in good health and CMV-seropositive.

This clone occurred once. The chain is built from TRBV6-1 and TRBJ1-1; weak D call: TRBD1 (6 bases). Germline CDR1 MNHNS, CDR2 SASEGT. There are 14 residues in the CDR3. V lost 2 bases and J lost 6, with 13 bases in between. This CDR3 reads CASSETTGRPEAFF. Written as DNA, the CDR3 is TGTGCCAGCAGTGAAACAACAGGGCGGCCTGAAGCTTTCTTT.

This clone was counted only a few times. The chain carries TRBV5-6 and TRBJ2-1; 8 bases are shared with TRBD2. In germline, CDR1 is SGHDT, CDR2 YYEEEE. The CDR3 extends over 16 amino acids. With 2 bases clipped from V and 4 bases from J, the junction kept 8 bases outside the gene matches. The CDR3 nucleotides read TGTGCCAGCAGCTTAAGGGGCGGGGGGCGATACAATGAGCAGTTCTTC. It yields the protein CASSLRGGGRYNEQFF. Full variable domain (rest looked up from reference TRBV5-6 and TRBJ2-1): DAGVTQSPTHLIKTRGQQVTLRCSPKSGHDTVSWYQQALGQGPQFIFQYYEEEERQRGNFPDRFSGHQFPNYSSELNVNALLLGDSALYLCASSLRGGGRYNEQFFGPGTRLTVL.

This clone came up a few times. V usage is TRBV13 and J usage is TRBJ1-1; 9 nucleotides line up with TRBD1. There are 14 residues in the CDR3. V gave up 5 bases and J gave up 5 bases; unmatched junction bases: 6. The V gene's germline CDR1 is PRHDT and CDR2 FYEKMQ (reference sequence). The CDR3 bases are TGTGCCAGCAGCCGAGGACAGGGGTATACTGAAGCTTTCTTT. Amino acid sequence: CASSRGQGYTEAFF.

This clone showed up just a few times. The genes are TRBV10-3 and TRBJ2-1; TRBD2 aligns across 14 bases. CDR1 is ENHRY, CDR2 SYGVKD, per germline. The junction had 6 bases not matched to a gene; V was cut back by 10 bases and J by 4 bases. The CDR3 runs to 15 residues. DNA of the CDR3: TGTGCCACCGGGACTAGCGGGGGTTTTTACAATGAGCAGTTCTTC. It is translated as CATGTSGGFYNEQFF.

This clone was observed at least ten times. The V call is TRBV14, the J call TRBJ2-6, with D possibly matching TRBD2 (5 bases). The germline V gene encodes CDR1 SGHDN and CDR2 FVKESK. V was pared by 6 bases and J by 3 bases, with 9 bases between. CDR3 length equals 14 residues. The CDR3 region is CASRRAIGANVLTF. In nucleotides, the CDR3 is TGTGCCAGCAGGAGGGCTATTGGGGCCAACGTCCTGACTTTC. The variable domain in full, completed from reference TRBV14 and TRBJ2-6, reads EAGVTQFPSHSVIEKGQTVTLRCDPISGHDNLYWYRRVMGKEIKFLLHFVKESKQDESGMPNNRFLAERTGGTYSTLKVQPAELEDSGVYFCASRRAIGANVLTFGAGSRLTVL.

The chain joins TRBV6-5 to TRBJ1-5; no clear D. Germline-derived CDR1 and CDR2 are MNHEY and SVGAGI. The CDR3 is made up of 14 amino acids. V lost 8 bases, J lost 4 bases, and 15 bases lay in between. This CDR3 is CASSPSVINQPQHF. CDR3 nucleotides: TGTGCCAGCTCCCCGAGTGTGATTAATCAGCCCCAGCATTTT.

The chain recombines TRBV6-9 with TRBJ1-3; the D gene is possibly TRBD1 (5 bases). Germline-derived CDR1 and CDR2 are MNHGY and SVAAGI. V lost 5 bases and J lost 0, with 14 bases in between. The CDR3 is 16 amino acids. CDR3 sequence: CASSDRSPSSGNTIYF. In DNA, the CDR3 is TGTGCCAGCAGTGACAGATCCCCGAGCTCTGGAAACACCATATATTTT.

Notes on this clone: Its ends do not fully match the called genes, so a read error is possible. The chain uses TRBV15 and TRBJ2-3, with D perhaps TRBD2 (6 bases). The CDR3 consists of 15 residues. Germline CDR1 LNHNV, CDR2 YYDKDF (reference sequence). CDR3 residues: CAISRASGFTDTQYF. The CDR3 DNA follows: TGTGCCATCAGCAGAGCGAGCGGGTTCACAGATACGCAGTATTTT.

The chain uses TRBV11-2 and TRBJ1-3; D gene unclear. V was pared by 3 bases and J by 0 bases, with 12 bases between. Germline loops: CDR1 SGHAT, CDR2 FQNNGV. This CDR3 spans 16 amino acids. CDR3 nucleotide sequence: TGTGCCAGCAGCTTTTCGTTAAGCGGCTCTGGAAACACCATATATTTT. This translates into CASSFSLSGSGNTIYF.

The chain is built from TRBV11-3 and TRBJ2-1; 9 nucleotides match TRBD1. Germline loops: CDR1 SGHNT, CDR2 YENEEA. J was trimmed by 10 bases and V by 3 bases; bases with no gene match: 7. The CDR3 sequence is 14 residues long. Here the CDR3 reads CASSLVQGAGEQFF. The CDR3 nucleotides read TGTGCCAGCAGCTTGGTACAGGGGGCGGGCGAGCAGTTCTTC.